A selection of T cell receptor beta chains follows, all from one sample in a study of blood T cell repertoires in COVID-19. Libraries were prepared by immunoSEQ multiplex PCR; TCRdb keeps only in-frame clonotypes and omits some of them. This table holds over 110,000 clones, about four fifths found once. Sequencing was performed on peripheral blood. These receptors came from a human donor in a cohort sampled during active COVID-19. The CDR3 runs from the conserved cysteine through the conserved F or W. A D gene is named only where the DNA matches it firmly. Size is omitted from some rows. Given values are once, few, many or a class for expanded clones.

TRBV6-2/TRBV6-3	TRBJ2-3	.	.	TGTGCCAGCAGTCGTTCCACAGATACGCAGTATTTT	CASSRSTDTQYF
TRBV5-6	TRBJ2-7	.	.	TGTGCCAGCAGCGGTCGGGGTTCTGGGTACGAGCAGTACTTC	CASSGRGSGYEQYF
TRBV19	TRBJ2-5	once	TRBD2	TGTGCCAGTAGCTCGGGACTAAACATCCAAGAGACCCAGTACTTC	CASSSGLNIQETQYF
TRBV21-1	TRBJ2-7	.	.	TGTGCCAGCAGCACTGGACAGGGGGCTGACGAGCAGTACTTC	CASSTGQGADEQYF
TRBV5-5	TRBJ1-6	once	TRBD1	TGTGCCAGCAGCCCACGGACAGGGTACAATTCACCCCTCCACTTT	CASSPRTGYNSPLHF
TRBV6-2/TRBV6-3	TRBJ1-2	.	.	TGTGCCAGCAGTTACTTTCCCTCGGCACAGGGAGATGGCTACACCTTC	CASSYFPSAQGDGYTF
TRBV10-1	TRBJ1-1	.	.	TGCGCCAGCAGTGAGTCGAGGTTCATGAACACTGAAGCTTTCTTT	CASSESRFMNTEAFF
TRBV6-1	TRBJ2-7	.	.	TGTGCCAGCAGTGACAGGGGCTCCTACGAGCAGTACTTC	CASSDRGSYEQYF
TRBV5-4	TRBJ2-1	.	.	TGTGCCAGCGGCCCAGGGGGGATTAGGAACAATGAGCAGTTCTTC	CASGPGGIRNNEQFF
TRBV28	TRBJ2-7	.	TRBD2	TGTGCCAGCAGTCCGCAGTTGCGGGAGCCTTTGAGGGAGCAGTACTTC	CASSPQLREPLREQYF
TRBV6-5	TRBJ2-1	.	TRBD2	TGTGCCAGCGGGAGACTAGCGGGTCAGAACAATGAGCAGTTCTTC	CASGRLAGQNNEQFF
TRBV18	TRBJ2-7	.	TRBD1	TGTGCCAGCTCACCGAACGGGGGACAGGAAGACGAGCAGTACTTC	CASSPNGGQEDEQYF
TRBV7-8	TRBJ1-2	.	TRBD1	TGTGCCAGCAGCCCCGACAGGGTGGAAAGAAACTATGGCTACACCTTC	CASSPDRVERNYGYTF
TRBV28	TRBJ2-7	.	TRBD1	TGTGCCAGCAGTACAACAGGGGAGAGCTCCTACGAGCAGTACTTC	CASSTTGESSYEQYF
TRBV6-2/TRBV6-3	TRBJ1-5	.	TRBD1	TGTGCCAGCAGCGACAGGGCGTCGTTGCAGCCCCAGCATTTT	CASSDRASLQPQHF
TRBV4-3	TRBJ2-7	.	TRBD2	TGCGCCAGCAGCCAAGATTTGACTAGCCGATACTACGAGCAGTACTTC	CASSQDLTSRYYEQYF
TRBV18	TRBJ1-6	.	.	TGTGCCAGCTCACCGGCGGGAGGGGAAGACTCACCCCTCCACTTT	CASSPAGGEDSPLHF
TRBV24-1	TRBJ2-6	.	TRBD1	TGTGCCACCAGTGATGCCCAGGGGGCGAGCGGGGCCAACGTCCTGACTTTC	CATSDAQGASGANVLTF
TRBV24-1	TRBJ1-2	few	.	TGTGCCACCAGTGATTCCGGCCGAACAGGGCTTTATGGCTACACCTTC	CATSDSGRTGLYGYTF
TRBV7-3	TRBJ2-1	.	TRBD1	TGTGCCAGCAGCTACGACAGGGGGCCCCAGTTCTTC	CASSYDRGPQFF
TRBV6-2/TRBV6-3	TRBJ2-2	.	TRBD2	TGTGCCAGCAGTAATCGACTAGCGGAGGAGCTGTTTTTT	CASSNRLAEELFF
TRBV7-9	TRBJ1-1	.	.	TGTGCCAGCAGCTCGGTCCGGCGCGGGAACACTGAAGCTTTCTTT	CASSSVRRGNTEAFF
TRBV7-3	TRBJ2-3	.	TRBD1	TGTGCCAGCAGCCTACCGGGACAGGGGACAGATACGCAGTATTTT	CASSLPGQGTDTQYF
TRBV19	TRBJ2-7	.	TRBD2	TGTGCCAGTCCCTCGGGGGGGCCCAATTACGAGCAGTACTTC	CASPSGGPNYEQYF
TRBV4-3	TRBJ2-7	few	TRBD2	TGCGCCAGCAGCCAATTAACCCAGCGGGAGGGAACCTACGAGCAGTACTTC	CASSQLTQREGTYEQYF
TRBV5-5	TRBJ1-2	few	TRBD1	TGTGCCAGCAGCACCGACAGGGACTCTGGCTACACCTTC	CASSTDRDSGYTF
TRBV11-2	TRBJ2-7	.	.	TGTGCCAGCAGCTTAGGTACAGGCTCCTACGAGCAGTACTTC	CASSLGTGSYEQYF
TRBV6-2/TRBV6-3	TRBJ2-5	.	.	TGTGCCAGCAGTTCCGTATATAAAGAGACCCAGTACTTC	CASSSVYKETQYF
TRBV28	TRBJ1-5	.	.	TGTGCCAGCAGTTTAATGACGGGAGTTCTCCGGGCCCAGCATTTT	CASSLMTGVLRAQHF
TRBV7-2	TRBJ2-5	.	TRBD2	TGTGCCAGCAGCTCAGGGCTCCGCGGGAGGGCCGGAGAGACCCAGTACTTC	CASSSGLRGRAGETQYF
TRBV19	TRBJ1-5	few	TRBD1	TGTGCCAGTAGGCCCCGGGACAGTCTCAATCAGCCCCAGCATTTT	CASRPRDSLNQPQHF
TRBV4-3	TRBJ2-6	.	TRBD1	TGCGCCAGCAGCCAAGATTACAGGGGAAACTCTGGGGCCAACGTCCTGACTTTC	CASSQDYRGNSGANVLTF
TRBV5-8	TRBJ2-5	.	TRBD1	TGTGCCAGCAGCATGGACAGGGGTGGGGAGACCCAGTACTTC	CASSMDRGGETQYF
TRBV5-6	TRBJ2-7	.	.	TGTGCCAGCAGCTTGGCCGGCAGGGTGGTGAACGAGCAGTACTTC	CASSLAGRVVNEQYF
TRBV4-3	TRBJ2-2	once	TRBD2	TGCGCCAGCAGCCATTGGGGACTAGCGGGCACCGGGGAGCTGTTTTTT	CASSHWGLAGTGELFF
TRBV7-9	TRBJ2-7	.	.	TGTGCCAGCAGCTTAACGACGGGGGTCAGGGCGACGCGGTACGAGCAGTACTTC	CASSLTTGVRATRYEQYF
TRBV19	TRBJ2-7	.	TRBD1	TGTGCCAGTAGTATATCCACCCCGGACAGGGGAGGCTACGAGCAGTACTTC	CASSISTPDRGGYEQYF
TRBV20-1	TRBJ2-7	.	.	TGCAGTGCTAGTCTCCAGCGGATCTCCTACGAGCAGTACTTC	CSASLQRISYEQYF
TRBV9	TRBJ2-7	.	.	TGTGCCAGCAGCGTAGTGGGGGGTTCCGAGCAGTACTTC	CASSVVGGSEQYF
TRBV7-9	TRBJ2-1	.	.	TGTGCCAGCAGCGAAACAGGGTTGGACTACAATGAGCAGTTCTTC	CASSETGLDYNEQFF
TRBV10-1	TRBJ2-3	.	TRBD1	TGCGCCAGCAGTGAGTCGACCCCAGGGGGCTACTCCACAGATACGCAGTATTTT	CASSESTPGGYSTDTQYF
TRBV5-1	TRBJ2-5	.	TRBD2	TGCGCCAGCAGCTCGGGGACTAGTCCCCAAGAGACCCAGTACTTC	CASSSGTSPQETQYF
TRBV28	TRBJ2-7	.	TRBD1	TGTGCCAGCAGTTTAACAGGGGGCTACGAGCAGTACTTC	CASSLTGGYEQYF
TRBV24-1	TRBJ1-2	.	.	TGTGCCACCAGTGATGACAGGTCGGACTATGGCTACACCTTC	CATSDDRSDYGYTF
TRBV7-9	TRBJ2-5	.	TRBD2	TGTGCCAGCAGCCCTGGGACTATTCAAGAGACCCAGTACTTC	CASSPGTIQETQYF
TRBV3-1/TRBV3-2	TRBJ2-7	.	.	TGTGCCAGCAGCCGGACAAGTTACGAGCAGTACTTC	CASSRTSYEQYF
TRBV18	TRBJ2-3	.	.	TGTGCCAGCTCACCAAGGTCAGGTAACACAGATACGCAGTATTTT	CASSPRSGNTDTQYF
TRBV3-1/TRBV3-2	TRBJ2-7	.	TRBD2	TGTGCCAGCAGCCTTACTAGCGGGAGCGACGAGCAGTACTTC	CASSLTSGSDEQYF
TRBV4-3	TRBJ1-4	.	TRBD1	TGCGCCAGCAGCCACAGGACAGGGGCCGACGATCCTAATGAAAAACTGTTTTTT	CASSHRTGADDPNEKLFF
TRBV14	TRBJ2-1	.	TRBD2	TGTGCCAGCAGCCAATTTGAGGGAGGGCTTCGTGAGCAGTTCTTC	CASSQFEGGLREQFF
TRBV6-4	TRBJ2-2	.	.	TGTGCCAGCAGAGCGCAGGGTGGCGCGAACACCGGGGAGCTGTTTTTT	CASRAQGGANTGELFF
TRBV11-2	TRBJ1-4	few	.	TGTGCCAGCAGCTTAGGGATACAGGGCGATAATGAAAAACTGTTTTTT	CASSLGIQGDNEKLFF
TRBV5-1	TRBJ2-3	.	.	TGCGCCAGCAGCTTGGTAGCGTCCACAGATACGCAGTATTTT	CASSLVASTDTQYF